This TCR beta chain appears in the sequencing data of a study of shared clonotypes between healthy human individuals (dated by TCRdb to 2018 to 2020). With respect to the entire study: A couple of women and a few men aged 18 to 49 years were included in the cohort. For each donor, CD4 naive and CD4 memory were each given three plates, CD8 naive was given two plates, and CD8 memory was given one plate. To estimate repertoire size and how much clonotype sharing occurs between individuals, the study deeply sequenced the blood TCR repertoires of several healthy adults. Different laboratories and diverse techniques were used to prepare libraries and sequence TCR repertoires, to increase sequencing depth and limit assay-specific biases. Leukapheresis yielded between about 0.9 and 9 billion PBMCs per donor.

Paper-wide results and their limitations: Even with the large sequencing depth, rarefaction of the sorted-subset datasets indicated that sequencing was incomplete. The small number of donors limited the genetic and exposure-history diversity represented. Approximately 5% of naive CD4, 3% to 3.5% of naive CD8, roughly 2.4% of memory CD4, and roughly 0.4% of memory CD8 clonotypes were shared across a few donors. Based on pairwise subsampling, the degree of clonotype sharing among donors was expected to be affected by sequencing depth. Sampling was restricted to blood, and TCR repertoires in tissues likely differ from the TCR repertoires found in blood. Estimated clonotype richness was generally larger for naive than for memory subsets. Clonotypes shared by all four sorted-subset donors showed higher generation probabilities than non-shared clonotypes.

As for this clone: Its antigen specificity is not known. Base quality data are lacking; no much larger clone is found one base away.

CDR1 SGHRS and CDR2 YFSETQ are derived from the germline V gene. V and J are truncated by 3 bases and 4 bases respectively, leaving an intervening sequence of 8 bases. Including cysteine and phenylalanine, the CDR3 has 13 amino acids. Only the CDR3 DNA is retained, 39 bases long and in frame from the first base. Using the deep immunoSEQ assay, multiplex PCR amplified TCR CDR3 regions from genomic DNA. Extracted genomic DNA from each cell subset was distributed evenly across all wells of several immunoSEQ 96-well plates, and each plate was treated as a replicate. For sorted subsets, about 200 ng genomic DNA, equal to about 30,000 T cell genomes, was loaded into each replicate PCR. Purified libraries were measured with a Qubit 3.0 fluorometer, size-checked on a Bioanalyzer 2100, and measured again with the KAPA Library Quantification kit. Every immunoSEQ 96-well plate was sequenced on a separate single-read 150-cycle Illumina NextSeq 550 flow cell. The paper's processing steps were these. The immunoSEQ output contained only junctional sequences without quality scores, so filtering could not match that applied to full-length reads. To assign V/J genes and CDR3, sequences were annotated against IMGT germline references using PyIR, a Python wrapper for IgBLAST v1.9. Reads were filtered out if the reads had weak V/J assignments (E-value above 1e-6), no CDR3, stop codons, out-of-frame junctions, or ambiguous translated residues. A V3J clonotype was defined by an identical inferred V gene, J gene, and CDR3 amino acid sequence. The percentage overlap between two repertoires was calculated by dividing the number of shared unique clonotypes by the size of the smaller repertoire. Three approaches were used to assess repertoire richness: RTK rarefaction, the Chao1 estimator, and Recon v2.1 estimates of unobserved clonotypes. Generation probabilities were computed with OLGA for all TCRbeta clonotypes obtained by the gDNA method from a handful of donors. This immuneACCESS table, as held by TCRdb, lists in-frame sequences with V and J called but not all clones. Of the missing ones, under half trace to an unresolved V gene in checked studies; the others have no known cause. V, J and clone size were drawn from that table, and D and trimming were deduced from the DNA. The sample table lists 110,000 or so clones, about 63% of them with a count of one. Clones ranked in the top ten supply around 24% of the sample.

Healthy HIV-negative adults with no recently reported acute infections or vaccinations were included as donors. All donors were Caucasian adults living in Nashville, Tennessee, USA. CD8 memory samples combined magnetically selected CD45RO+ cells with CCR7-negative CD45RA+ effector memory (TemRA) cells. Blood was collected by leukapheresis, and PBMCs were isolated by Ficoll-Histopaque density gradient centrifugation and then cryopreserved in liquid nitrogen vapor phase. Purity and quantity of every magnetically sorted T cell population were checked by analytical flow cytometry. Each sorted fraction had its genomic DNA isolated and then quantified by UV absorbance on a Nanodrop 2000c.

The sequence came from a young woman in good health. Sequencing was carried out using memory CD8+ T cells sorted from blood. The cell subset or site label here, explained by the study, means: CD45RO+ cells pooled with CCR7-negative TemRA cells. The receptor chain draws on TRBV5-1 and TRBJ1-5; the best D guess is TRBD1, with 5 bases matching. Read as DNA, the sequence is TGCGCCAGCAGCTGGGACGGGAATCAGCCCCAGCATTTT. This yields the protein CASSWDGNQPQHF.